The TCR beta chain under discussion was sequenced for a study of blood T cell repertoires in COVID-19. Background on the study: PBMCs, B-cell-depleted T cells, or T cells were the source of the cDNA or gDNA that made up the material.

Enrolled through a virtual design, the participants were between about 18 and 100 years of age and came from 24 US areas. V lost 3 bases, J lost 3 bases, and 8 bases stayed unmatched. Germline loops: CDR1 SGHDT, CDR2 YYEEEE. The CDR3 length is 17 residues. Profiling relied on immunoSEQ multiplex PCR, and the TCRdb table lists in-frame clones only, not all of them. The repertoire includes about 160,000 clones, roughly 80% of them detected once, and around 5.3% sits in the top ten. The chain has TRBV5-6 and TRBJ2-3; 12 nucleotides line up with TRBD2. The sequence was collected from a woman in her thirties or forties with acute COVID-19. Sequences were obtained from PBMCs or T cells enriched from blood (not recorded which). CDR3 sequence reads: CASSSRTSGTLTDTQYF. CDR3 DNA sequence: TGTGCCAGCAGCTCGAGGACTAGCGGGACGTTGACAGATACGCAGTATTTT.